A single sample gave rise to the 9 T cell receptor beta chains below, sequenced in a study of shared clonotypes between healthy human individuals. Clones were sequenced by immunoSEQ multiplex PCR, and TCRdb holds only the in-frame ones, with some missing. The sample lists 1,500,000 or so clones; roughly 98.5% were seen once. Material for sequencing was naive CD4+ T cells sorted from blood. Subset: CD45RA+ positively selected. Every receptor here comes from a man aged 25-45 years in good health.

This sequence joins TRBV2 and TRBJ1-1; tentatively, D is TRBD1 (5 bases). The CDR3 totals 13 residues. CDR1 is SNHLY and CDR2 is FYNNEI in the germline V gene. V lost 10 bases, J lost 1 base, and 13 bases lay in between. CDR3 in amino acids: CATDSRGNTEAFF. The CDR3, as DNA: TGTGCCACAGACAGTCGTGGGAACACTGAAGCTTTCTTT. The variable domain in full, with the rest retrieved from reference TRBV2 and TRBJ1-1, is EPEVTQTPSHQVTQMGQEVILRCVPISNHLYFYWYRQILGQKVEFLVSFYNNEISEKSEIFDDQFSVERPDGSNFTLKIRSTKLEDSAMYFCATDSRGNTEAFFGQGTRLTVV.

The V and J genes are TRBV7-8 and TRBJ1-1, with D perhaps TRBD1 (6 bases). In germline, CDR1 is SGHVS, CDR2 FQNEAQ. Deletions cut 3 bases from V and 2 bases from J, with 13 bases between. The CDR3 loop spans 15 amino acids. The CDR3 DNA follows: TGTGCCAGCAGCTTCGGTATGACAGGAAACACTGAAGCTTTCTTT. Residues: CASSFGMTGNTEAFF.

The chain joins TRBV5-1 to TRBJ2-5, with a possible D match to TRBD1 (5 bases). This CDR3 is 15 amino acids long. With 4 bases removed from V and 1 base from J, the gap between germline ends came to 14 bases. Germline assignment: CDR1 SGHRS and CDR2 YFSETQ. The CDR3 region has the DNA TGCGCCAGCAGCCCCGCAGGGTTAATCCAAGAGACCCAGTACTTC. Translating gives CASSPAGLIQETQYF. Combining the CDR3 with reference TRBV5-1 and TRBJ2-5 gives the whole variable domain KAGVTQTPRYLIKTRGQQVTLSCSPISGHRSVSWYQQTPGQGLQFLFEYFSETQRNKGNFPGRFSGRQFSNSRSEMNVSTLELGDSALYLCASSPAGLIQETQYFGPGTRLLVL.

This chain joins TRBV19 and TRBJ2-2; 8 nucleotides align to TRBD2. Trimming removed 3 bases from V and 7 bases from J; junction bases left unmatched: 25. Germline V gene lookup returns CDR1 LNHDA and CDR2 SQIVND (reference sequence). The CDR3 runs 21 residues. CDR3 nucleotides: TGTGCCAGTAGTATCCGGTCCCTAGCGGGTACCGCCGGGACCTTTGTCGGGGAGCTGTTTTTT. This translates into CASSIRSLAGTAGTFVGELFF.

The chain carries TRBV30 and TRBJ1-4; D is uncertain. V lost 7 bases and J lost 8, with 17 bases in between. The CDR3 runs to 13 residues. Germline-derived CDR1 and CDR2 are GTSNPN and SVGIG (reference sequence). The DNA of the CDR3 is TGTGCCTCGGCCGGTTTCGCAAGGGAAAAACTGTTTTTT. Amino acid sequence: CASAGFAREKLFF.

The chain links TRBV30 to TRBJ1-1; 9 nucleotides agree with TRBD1. V dropped 7 bases and J dropped 4; count of bases not matched to a gene: 7. CDR3 size: 13 residues. CDR1 GTSNPN and CDR2 SVGIG come from the germline V gene (reference sequence). The CDR3 coding sequence is TGTGCCTCCAACAGGGGGCGAGGCACTGAAGCTTTCTTT. Translating it yields CASNRGRGTEAFF.

The rearrangement links TRBV18 to TRBJ1-1; D might be TRBD1 (6 bases). Germline V gives CDR1 KGHSH, CDR2 LQKENI. V shed 3 bases and J shed 11 bases, with 16 bases lying between them. This CDR3 spans 13 amino acids. The CDR3 region has the DNA TGTGCCAGCTCACCTCCAGGGGAAGAGATGGCTTTCTTT. Its translation is CASSPPGEEMAFF.

The chain joins TRBV6-1 to TRBJ1-2; D not certain. The germline V gene encodes CDR1 MNHNS and CDR2 SASEGT. V was shortened by 1 base and J by 1 base, with 19 bases between the two germline ends. The CDR3 runs 18 residues. CDR3 DNA sequence: TGTGCCAGCAGTGAAGGTCCCTCGACCGCCTACCTTAACTATGGCTACACCTTC. Amino acid sequence: CASSEGPSTAYLNYGYTF.

The CDR3 bases are TGTGCCAGCAGCGTAGGGCAGGCCCATTATGGCTACACCTTC. This translates into CASSVGQAHYGYTF. V gene TRBV9 combines with J gene TRBJ1-2; D remains unclear. Germline values: CDR1 SGDLS, CDR2 YYNGEE. This CDR3 has 14 residues. The ends were cut back, 0 bases at V and 5 bases at J, with 11 bases in the middle. Based on the CDR3 plus reference TRBV9 and TRBJ1-2, the full variable domain is DSGVTQTPKHLITATGQRVTLRCSPRSGDLSVYWYQQSLDQGLQFLIQYYNGEERAKGNILERFSAQQFPDLHSELNLSSLELGDSALYFCASSVGQAHYGYTFGSGTRLTVV.